Listed below are T cell receptor beta chains from one sample, sequenced in a study of shared T cell receptors in the human thymus. The data were produced by immunoSEQ multiplex PCR, yet TCRdb's version contains in-frame clones alone and is incomplete. Of hundreds of thousands of clones listed, approximately 90% are singletons. The sample was also reused in another study, on human thymus T cells.

Sequencing was performed on thymocytes. Receptor source: a boy younger than two with a congenital heart defect. The CDR3 runs from the conserved cysteine through the conserved F or W. Fields, in order: V gene, J gene, clone size, D gene, CDR3 protein, CDR3 DNA. D genes are given only for firm matches. Size tells how often a clone was seen (once, few, many) or the class of an expanded clone, and some rows leave it out.

TRBV5-5	TRBJ2-2	NA	TRBD2	CASSLVGLAGATGELFF	TGTGCCAGCAGCTTGGTGGGGTTAGCGGGAGCAACCGGGGAGCTGTTTTTT
TRBV5-6	TRBJ2-7	NA	NA	CASSLRASGPYEQYF	TGTGCCAGCAGCCTGAGGGCCAGCGGCCCATACGAGCAGTACTTC
TRBV4-2	TRBJ1-3	NA	NA	CASSQWGGRGVQGNTIYF	TGTGCCAGCAGCCAGTGGGGGGGTAGGGGTGTTCAGGGAAACACCATATATTTT
TRBV4-3	TRBJ2-7	NA	NA	CASSQEIRQVGSYEQYF	TGCGCCAGCAGCCAAGAGATCAGACAGGTGGGCTCCTACGAGCAGTACTTC
TRBV7-9	TRBJ2-6	NA	TRBD2	CASPAAGEHFSGANVLTF	TGTGCCAGCCCCGCTGCGGGGGAGCATTTCTCTGGGGCCAACGTCCTGACTTTC
TRBV5-4	TRBJ2-2	NA	NA	CASSLVRGPRGTGELFF	TGTGCCAGCAGCTTGGTACGAGGACCGCGGGGCACCGGGGAGCTGTTTTTT
TRBV28	TRBJ2-7	once	TRBD1	CASNPGSDRGRNEQYF	TGTGCCAGCAACCCCGGTTCGGACAGGGGTAGGAACGAGCAGTACTTC
TRBV11-2	TRBJ1-1	NA	TRBD1	CASSLGRDRVINTEAFF	TGTGCCAGCAGCTTAGGCCGGGACAGGGTAATAAACACTGAAGCTTTCTTT
TRBV4-1	TRBJ1-5	NA	NA	CASSQGRGNQPQHF	TGCGCCAGCAGCCAGGGCAGGGGTAATCAGCCCCAGCATTTT
TRBV7-9	TRBJ2-3	NA	NA	CASSCRHGFLSTDTQYF	TGTGCCAGCAGCTGCCGACATGGGTTCCTCTCCACAGATACGCAGTATTTT
TRBV2	TRBJ1-4	NA	NA	CASSEPPRGPSLKLFF	TGTGCCAGCAGTGAACCCCCCAGGGGACCGTCCCTAAAACTGTTTTTT
TRBV27	TRBJ2-2	few	TRBD1	CASSLSCPGQGEWELFF	TGTGCCAGCAGTCTGTCCTGTCCCGGACAGGGGGAATGGGAGCTGTTTTTT
TRBV27	TRBJ1-2	NA	TRBD1	CASSLGWRDRDLYGYTF	TGTGCCAGCAGTTTGGGGTGGAGGGACAGGGACCTTTATGGCTACACCTTC
TRBV7-2	TRBJ2-7	NA	NA	CASSSSPGEEHEQYF	TGTGCCAGCAGCTCCAGCCCGGGGGAAGAGCACGAGCAGTACTTC
TRBV5-1	TRBJ2-5	NA	NA	CASSFREGPRGETQYF	TGCGCCAGCAGCTTCAGGGAGGGCCCCAGGGGAGAGACCCAGTACTTC
TRBV7-8	TRBJ2-1	NA	NA	CASSLPGGLGRSYNEQFF	TGTGCCAGCAGCTTGCCAGGAGGATTGGGCCGCTCCTACAATGAGCAGTTCTTC
TRBV7-8	TRBJ2-7	NA	TRBD1	CASSLLRDSSYEQYF	TGTGCCAGCAGCTTATTAAGGGACAGTTCCTACGAGCAGTACTTC
TRBV6-1	TRBJ2-7	NA	TRBD2	CASSVSGGANEQYF	TGTGCCAGCAGTGTTAGCGGGGGGGCCAACGAGCAGTACTTC
TRBV10-3	TRBJ2-1	NA	NA	CAIGSSYNEQFF	TGTGCCATCGGGAGTTCCTACAATGAGCAGTTCTTC
TRBV6-6	TRBJ2-7	NA	TRBD2	CASTGREGRWPYEQYF	TGTGCCAGCACAGGACGGGAGGGGAGGTGGCCCTACGAGCAGTACTTC
TRBV7-2	TRBJ2-1	NA	TRBD2	CASSTKLAGGLVHEQFF	TGTGCCAGCAGCACAAAACTAGCGGGAGGCCTAGTGCATGAGCAGTTCTTC
TRBV6-6	TRBJ2-1	NA	TRBD2	CASSSYDFEREKAFF	TGTGCCAGCAGTTCCTATGACTTCGAGCGGGAGAAAGCGTTCTTC
TRBV30	TRBJ2-2	NA	NA	CAWTGVGAPGELFF	TGTGCCTGGACGGGTGTGGGTGCCCCCGGGGAGCTGTTTTTT
TRBV4-1	TRBJ2-7	NA	NA	CASSQLTSYEQYF	TGCGCCAGCAGCCAATTGACTAGCTACGAGCAGTACTTC
TRBV30	TRBJ1-1	NA	NA	CAWRGNGNTEAFF	TGTGCCTGGAGGGGCAACGGTAACACTGAAGCTTTCTTT
TRBV15	TRBJ2-7	NA	TRBD1	CATSRDPTGPLDEQYF	TGTGCCACCAGCAGAGATCCGACAGGGCCCCTTGACGAGCAGTACTTC
TRBV28	TRBJ2-7	once	TRBD1	CASSPHDRAYEQYF	TGTGCCAGCAGTCCACACGACAGGGCCTACGAGCAGTACTTC
TRBV7-2	TRBJ1-5	once	NA	CASSLERTGRSNQPQHF	TGTGCCAGCAGCTTGGAGAGGACTGGGAGGAGCAATCAGCCCCAGCATTTT
TRBV9	TRBJ2-4	NA	NA	CASSPQGQLAKNIQYF	TGTGCCAGCAGCCCCCAGGGTCAACTAGCCAAAAACATTCAGTACTTC
TRBV27	TRBJ1-1	NA	NA	CASSLSPGEAFF	TGTGCCAGCAGTTTATCGCCAGGTGAAGCTTTCTTT
TRBV6-6	TRBJ2-5	NA	NA	CASNFGAKRRETQYF	TGTGCCAGCAACTTTGGCGCGAAGCGAAGGGAGACCCAGTACTTC
TRBV6-1	TRBJ2-1	NA	TRBD2	CASRESGRDEQFF	TGTGCCAGCAGAGAAAGCGGGAGGGATGAGCAGTTCTTC
TRBV7-9	TRBJ1-3	once	TRBD1	CASSLSTGAGNTIYF	TGTGCCAGCAGCTTATCGACAGGGGCTGGAAACACCATATATTTT
TRBV15	TRBJ2-5	NA	NA	CATSRDKGRGETQYF	TGTGCCACCAGCAGAGATAAGGGGAGGGGGGAGACCCAGTACTTC
TRBV25-1	TRBJ2-5	once	TRBD1	CASSTGQGAGETQYF	TGTGCCAGCAGCACGGGACAGGGGGCGGGAGAGACCCAGTACTTC
TRBV29-1	TRBJ2-3	NA	TRBD2	CSAPGCGRSTDTQYF	TGCAGCGCTCCAGGCTGCGGGAGGAGCACAGATACGCAGTATTTT
TRBV5-3	TRBJ2-7	once	TRBD2	CARSPRLAGKSHEQYF	TGTGCCAGAAGCCCTCGACTAGCGGGAAAGAGCCACGAGCAGTACTTC
TRBV4-3	TRBJ1-1	few	NA	CASSQEAMGSTEAFF	TGCGCCAGCAGCCAAGAGGCCATGGGGAGCACTGAAGCTTTCTTT
TRBV15	TRBJ1-1	NA	NA	CATSGRDYHLNTEAFF	TGTGCCACCAGCGGACGGGACTACCACTTGAACACTGAAGCTTTCTTT
TRBV15	TRBJ1-1	NA	NA	CATSRERQVHPNTEAFF	TGTGCCACCAGCAGAGAACGGCAGGTACACCCGAACACTGAAGCTTTCTTT
TRBV4-2	TRBJ1-3	NA	TRBD1	CASSQAGTGGKGNTIYF	TGTGCCAGCAGCCAAGCCGGGACAGGGGGCAAAGGAAACACCATATATTTT
TRBV7-6	TRBJ1-5	NA	NA	CASTLGEGRGNQPQHF	TGTGCCAGCACTTTAGGGGAGGGACGGGGCAATCAGCCCCAGCATTTT
TRBV7-9	TRBJ2-5	NA	NA	CASSPSRRPQETQYF	TGTGCCAGCAGCCCCTCGCGGCGCCCGCAAGAGACCCAGTACTTC
TRBV6-5	TRBJ2-7	NA	TRBD2	CASRRGREGYEQYF	TGTGCCAGCAGGCGAGGCAGGGAGGGCTACGAGCAGTACTTC
TRBV30	TRBJ1-1	NA	TRBD1	CAWGDSMNTEAFF	TGTGCCTGGGGGGACAGCATGAACACTGAAGCTTTCTTT
TRBV4-3	TRBJ1-1	NA	TRBD1	CASSQGRTGGTTFF	TGCGCCAGCAGCCAAGGCCGGACAGGGGGCACAACTTTCTTT
TRBV19	TRBJ2-6	NA	TRBD1	CASSIGTGLFSGANVLTF	TGTGCCAGTAGTATAGGGACAGGACTTTTCTCTGGGGCCAACGTCCTGACTTTC
TRBV4-1	TRBJ2-3	NA	TRBD1	CASSQEPSDRGTDTQYF	TGCGCCAGCAGCCAAGAGCCATCGGACAGGGGAACAGATACGCAGTATTTT
TRBV7-2	TRBJ2-4	few	NA	CASSLVQGPKNIQYF	TGTGCCAGCAGCCTTGTCCAGGGGCCCAAAAACATTCAGTACTTC
TRBV5-8	TRBJ1-4	NA	NA	CASSSQTGNVVANEKLFF	TGTGCCAGCAGCTCCCAGACAGGAAATGTAGTTGCTAATGAAAAACTGTTTTTT
TRBV5-1	TRBJ2-7	NA	TRBD2	CASSLAAREGWYEQYF	TGCGCCAGCAGCTTGGCTGCTCGGGAGGGCTGGTACGAGCAGTACTTC
TRBV15	TRBJ2-7	NA	NA	CATSAPGEAPYEQYF	TGTGCCACCAGCGCCCCCGGTGAAGCCCCCTACGAGCAGTACTTC
TRBV5-4	TRBJ2-7	NA	TRBD2	CASSPSLLAGAFHEQYF	TGTGCCAGCAGCCCCTCCCTGCTAGCGGGAGCATTCCACGAGCAGTACTTC
TRBV30	TRBJ2-2	NA	TRBD1	CAWGQANTGELFF	TGTGCCTGGGGACAGGCAAACACCGGGGAGCTGTTTTTT
TRBV27	TRBJ2-3	NA	TRBD2	CASSSPDGTSGTDTQYF	TGTGCCAGCAGTTCCCCGGACGGGACTAGCGGGACAGATACGCAGTATTTT
TRBV27	TRBJ1-5	few	TRBD1	CASSLTGEKASNQPQHF	TGTGCCAGCAGTTTGACAGGGGAGAAGGCGAGCAATCAGCCCCAGCATTTT
TRBV9	TRBJ2-7	NA	TRBD2	CASSARTSGGKGSYEQYF	TGTGCCAGCAGCGCCCGGACTAGCGGAGGAAAGGGGTCCTACGAGCAGTACTTC
TRBV5-1	TRBJ2-7	once	TRBD2	CASSLRAGGPFYEQYF	TGCGCCAGCAGCTTAAGGGCGGGAGGGCCGTTTTACGAGCAGTACTTC
TRBV28	TRBJ2-2	NA	TRBD1	CATHQGDRDTGELFF	TGTGCCACACACCAGGGGGACAGGGACACCGGGGAGCTGTTTTTT
TRBV30	TRBJ2-5	NA	TRBD2	CAWFWASGRAIETQYF	TGTGCCTGGTTCTGGGCTAGCGGGAGGGCCATAGAGACCCAGTACTTC